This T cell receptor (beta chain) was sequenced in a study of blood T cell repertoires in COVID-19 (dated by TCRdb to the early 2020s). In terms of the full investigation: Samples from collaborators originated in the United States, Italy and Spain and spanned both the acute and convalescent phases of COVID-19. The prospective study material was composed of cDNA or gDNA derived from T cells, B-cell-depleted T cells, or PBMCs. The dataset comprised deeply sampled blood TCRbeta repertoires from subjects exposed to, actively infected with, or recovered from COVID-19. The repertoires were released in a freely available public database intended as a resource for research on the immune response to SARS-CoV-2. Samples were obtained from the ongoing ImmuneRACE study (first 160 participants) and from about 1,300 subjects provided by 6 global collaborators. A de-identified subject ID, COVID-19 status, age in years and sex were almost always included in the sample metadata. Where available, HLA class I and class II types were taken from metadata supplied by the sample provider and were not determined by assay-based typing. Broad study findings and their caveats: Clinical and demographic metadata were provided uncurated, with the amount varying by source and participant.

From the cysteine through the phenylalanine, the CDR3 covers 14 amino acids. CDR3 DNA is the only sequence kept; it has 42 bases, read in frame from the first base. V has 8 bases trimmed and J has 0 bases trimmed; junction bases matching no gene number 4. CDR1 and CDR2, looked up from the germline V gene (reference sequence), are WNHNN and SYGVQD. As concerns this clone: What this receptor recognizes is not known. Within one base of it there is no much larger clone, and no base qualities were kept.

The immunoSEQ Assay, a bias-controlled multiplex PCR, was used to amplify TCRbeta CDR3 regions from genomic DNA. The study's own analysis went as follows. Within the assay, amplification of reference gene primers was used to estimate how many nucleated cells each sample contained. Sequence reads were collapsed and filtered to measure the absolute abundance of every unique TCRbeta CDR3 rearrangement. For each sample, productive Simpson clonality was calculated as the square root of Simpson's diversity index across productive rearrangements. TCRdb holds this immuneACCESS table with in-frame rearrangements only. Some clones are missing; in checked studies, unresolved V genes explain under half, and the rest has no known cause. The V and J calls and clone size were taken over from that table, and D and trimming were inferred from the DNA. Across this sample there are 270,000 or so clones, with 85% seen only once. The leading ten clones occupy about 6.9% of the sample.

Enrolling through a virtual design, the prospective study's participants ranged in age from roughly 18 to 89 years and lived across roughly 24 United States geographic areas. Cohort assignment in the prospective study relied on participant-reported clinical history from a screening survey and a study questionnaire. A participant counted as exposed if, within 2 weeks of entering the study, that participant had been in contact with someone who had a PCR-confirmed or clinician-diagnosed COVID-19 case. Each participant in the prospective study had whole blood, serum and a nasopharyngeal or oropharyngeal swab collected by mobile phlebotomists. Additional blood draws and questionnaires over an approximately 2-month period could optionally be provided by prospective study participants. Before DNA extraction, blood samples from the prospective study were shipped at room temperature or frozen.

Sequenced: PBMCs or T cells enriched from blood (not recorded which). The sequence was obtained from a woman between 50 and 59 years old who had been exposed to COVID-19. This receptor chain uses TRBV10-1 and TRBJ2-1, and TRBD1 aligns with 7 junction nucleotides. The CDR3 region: CASSTGSSYNEQFF. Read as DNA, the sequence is TGCGCCAGCTCGACAGGGAGCTCCTACAATGAGCAGTTCTTC.